These 32 T cell receptor beta chains were all obtained from the same sample, sequenced in a study of blood T cell repertoires in COVID-19. The protocol was immunoSEQ multiplex PCR, while the TCRdb copy is restricted to in-frame clones and leaves out a portion. Of 250,000 to 300,000 clones listed, over 85% are singletons. The material sequenced was PBMCs or T cells enriched from blood (not recorded which). The receptors were gathered from a woman aged 60-75 years who had recovered from COVID-19.

This chain uses TRBV6-1 with TRBJ1-1; D gene ambiguous. Looked up from germline, CDR1 is MNHNS and CDR2 is SASEGT. V lost 2 bases and J 1 base, leaving 8 bases between the germline ends. CDR3 length: 14 residues. CDR3 in DNA: TGTGCCAGCAGTGAACAGTATTCGAACACTGAAGCTTTCTTT. Its translation is CASSEQYSNTEAFF.

V gene TRBV5-1 combines with J gene TRBJ1-1; D gene unclear. The CDR3 sequence is 14 residues long. The germline V gene encodes CDR1 SGHRS and CDR2 YFSETQ. V lost 3 bases and J lost 7, with 16 bases in between. The chain's CDR3 is CASSSAGQLDEAFF. Here the CDR3 DNA reads TGCGCCAGCAGCTCGGCGGGCCAGTTGGATGAAGCTTTCTTT.

This chain joins TRBV27 and TRBJ2-2; 12 positions agree with TRBD2. Losses at the gene ends were 6 bases for V and 1 base for J; bases not matched to a gene: 3. CDR3 size: 16 residues. Looked up from germline, CDR1 is MNHEY and CDR2 is SMNVEV (reference sequence). The CDR3 sequence: CASRELAGGNTGELFF. Here the CDR3 DNA reads TGTGCCAGCAGAGAACTAGCGGGAGGGAACACCGGGGAGCTGTTTTTT.

The chain employs TRBV6-5 and TRBJ2-2, with D maybe TRBD2 (6 bases). Per the germline V gene, CDR1 is MNHEY and CDR2 is SVGAGI. The V end was cut by 3 bases, the J end by 3 bases, with 8 bases between. This CDR3 is 14 amino acids long. The CDR3 DNA sequence: TGTGCCAGCAGTTATACTAGCTACACCGGGGAGCTGTTTTTT. Amino acid sequence: CASSYTSYTGELFF.

The V gene is TRBV9, the J gene TRBJ2-1; the match to TRBD2 covers 14 bases. The CDR3 covers 19 residues. With V trimmed by 4 bases and J by 3 bases, 12 bases remained unmatched. CDR1 is SGDLS and CDR2 is YYNGEE in the germline V gene. CDR3 sequence (DNA): TGTGCCAGCAGCCCACCGGGACTAGCGGGAGTAGGGGACTACAATGAGCAGTTCTTC. Its protein product is CASSPPGLAGVGDYNEQFF.

The rearrangement links TRBV9 to TRBJ1-1; D uncertain. This CDR3 has 13 residues. The germline V gene has CDR1 SGDLS and CDR2 YYNGEE. The ends were cut back, 1 base at V and 1 base at J, with 5 bases in the middle. The chain's CDR3 is CASSVTGNTEAFF. Written as DNA, the CDR3 is TGTGCCAGCAGCGTAACGGGGAACACTGAAGCTTTCTTT.

The chain combines TRBV28 with TRBJ1-1; 9 bases match TRBD1. The V gene end was trimmed by 6 bases and the J gene end by 3 bases; junction bases not matched to a gene: 23. Germline CDR1 is MDHEN and CDR2 is SYDVKM. This CDR3 has 20 amino acids. CDR3 sequence reads: CASSRALGIPGQGIYTEAFF. CDR3 nucleotides: TGTGCCAGCAGCCGAGCCCTGGGGATCCCGGGACAGGGCATTTACACTGAAGCTTTCTTT.

V usage is TRBV28 and J usage is TRBJ1-3, with 7 bases identical to TRBD1. Per the germline V gene, CDR1 is MDHEN and CDR2 is SYDVKM. The V gene end was trimmed by 4 bases and the J gene end by 4 bases; junction bases not matched to a gene: 4. This CDR3 is built from 14 residues. The CDR3 coding sequence is TGTGCCAGCAGTTCCAGGGGGTCCGGAAACACCATATATTTT. It translates to CASSSRGSGNTIYF.

The genes are TRBV29-1 and TRBJ2-2, with 8 positions matching TRBD1. J lost 4 bases, V lost 5 bases, and 6 bases had no gene match. Looked up from germline, CDR1 is SQVTM and CDR2 is ANQGSEA. The CDR3 runs to 14 residues. CDR3 sequence reads: CSVLGQGRTGELFF. CDR3 in DNA: TGCAGCGTTCTCGGACAGGGACGCACCGGGGAGCTGTTTTTT.

V and J are TRBV6-8 and TRBJ1-4; D remains ambiguous. In germline, CDR1 is MNHGY, CDR2 SAAAGT. Between the trimmed V and J ends, which lost 3 bases and 4 bases, there was a span of 12 bases. The CDR3 is made up of 15 amino acids. This CDR3 is CASSYQAGLNEKLFF. As DNA, the CDR3 is TGTGCCAGCAGTTATCAGGCAGGCCTTAATGAAAAACTGTTTTTT.

With respect to this clone: Other nucleotide sequences in the sample specify the same CDR3. The rearrangement links TRBV3-1 (or the pseudogene TRBV3-2) to TRBJ2-4, with a tentative D call TRBD2 (6 bases). Germline V gene lookup returns CDR1 LGHDT and CDR2 YNNKEL (reference sequence). The CDR3 covers 14 residues. Trimming removed 4 bases from V and 8 bases from J, with 15 bases in between. The CDR3 region has the DNA TGTGCCAGCAGCCGCCAGAGTGGAGGGGACATTCAGTACTTC. Translating gives CASSRQSGGDIQYF.

The rearrangement uses TRBV28 and TRBJ1-4; D uncertain. Trimming cost V 4 bases and J 7 bases, with 13 bases left between them. This CDR3 is 14 amino acids long. The germline gives CDR1 MDHEN, CDR2 SYDVKM. DNA for the CDR3: TGTGCCAGCAGTTCCATAATGTGGAGTGAAAAACTGTTTTTT. Its protein is CASSSIMWSEKLFF.

This sequence joins TRBV25-1 and TRBJ1-1; a weak D match, TRBD1 (6 bases). The CDR3 has 13 residues. V lost 5 bases and J 6 bases, leaving 13 bases between the germline ends. CDR1 and CDR2 (germline): MGHDK, SYGVNS. The CDR3 coding sequence is TGTGCCAGCAGTCTGCAGGGGTCATCTGAAGCTTTCTTT. This encodes CASSLQGSSEAFF.

A single count supports this clone. This sequence joins TRBV27 and TRBJ2-1, with D possibly being TRBD2 (6 bases). Germline V CDR1 and CDR2: MNHEY, SMNVEV (reference sequence). This CDR3 contains 14 residues. V was clipped by 1 base and J by 7 bases, with 11 bases between them. CDR3 DNA sequence: TGTGCCAGCAGTTTATTACTAGCCTTAAATGAGCAGTTCTTC. Encoded protein: CASSLLLALNEQFF.

This clone came up a few times. J is TRBJ1-3 and V is TRBV6-5; perhaps TRBD1 as D (5 bases). The V end lost 6 bases, the J end lost 0 bases, and 12 bases lay between the germline ends. The CDR3 extends over 15 amino acids. CDR1 is MNHEY, CDR2 SVGAGI, per germline. In DNA form, the CDR3 reads TGTGCCAGCAGCAGGGACTTCTCCTCTGGAAACACCATATATTTT. This sequence encodes CASSRDFSSGNTIYF.

The chain joins TRBV30 to TRBJ1-1; tentatively, D is TRBD1 (5 bases). This CDR3 region has 13 residues. V was cut by 5 bases and J by 3 bases, with 13 bases left in between. Germline V gene sequence: CDR1 GTSNPN, CDR2 SVGIG (reference sequence). CDR3 in amino acids: CAWGGGAYTEAFF. CDR3 sequence (DNA): TGTGCCTGGGGGGGAGGGGCGTACACTGAAGCTTTCTTT.

The chain is built from TRBV2 and TRBJ1-5, with no clear D. Trimming left V 6 bases short and J 6 bases short, with 12 bases between. The germline gives CDR1 SNHLY, CDR2 FYNNEI. The CDR3 runs to 13 residues. The CDR3 loop reads CASSLGAAQPQHF. The CDR3 region has the DNA TGTGCCAGCAGCCTAGGTGCGGCTCAGCCCCAGCATTTT.

The chain carries TRBV11-3 and TRBJ2-1; D may be TRBD2 (6 bases). Between the trimmed V and J ends, which lost 4 bases and 10 bases, there was a span of 17 bases. This CDR3 is built from 14 residues. Germline V lookup: CDR1 SGHNT, CDR2 YENEEA. CDR3 sequence reads: CASSSSRGSWEQFF. For the CDR3, the DNA is TGTGCCAGCAGCTCTAGTCGGGGGTCGTGGGAGCAGTTCTTC. Based on the CDR3 plus reference TRBV11-3 and TRBJ2-1, the full variable domain is EAGVVQSPRYKIIEKKQPVAFWCNPISGHNTLYWYLQNLGQGPELLIRYENEEAVDDSQLPKDRFSAERLKGVDSTLKIQPAELGDSAVYLCASSSSRGSWEQFFGPGTRLTVL.

V and J are TRBV21-1 and TRBJ1-5. TRBV21-1 is a known pseudogene. The CDR3 covers 15 residues. CDR3 region: CASSKRRGSNQPQHF. The CDR3 nucleotides read TGTGCCAGCAGCAAACGACGGGGTAGCAATCAGCCCCAGCATTTT.

The chain combines TRBV6-5 with TRBJ2-3; TRBD2 matches 11 bases. The CDR3 is 15 residues long. Trimming took 7 bases from V and 4 from J; bases not matched to a gene: 7. CDR1 and CDR2 (germline): MNHEY, SVGAGI. The CDR3 sequence: CASNLAGGPPDTQYF. DNA of the CDR3: TGTGCCAGCAATTTAGCGGGAGGGCCCCCAGATACGCAGTATTTT.

V usage is TRBV3-1 (or the pseudogene TRBV3-2) and J usage is TRBJ2-3, with 9 positions matching TRBD2. V dropped 3 bases and J dropped 3; count of bases not matched to a gene: 7. The CDR3 contains 16 residues. The germline V gene encodes CDR1 LGHDT and CDR2 YNNKEL (reference sequence). The CDR3, as DNA: TGTGCCAGCAGCCAGATGGGAGGACTAGCGACAGATACGCAGTATTTT. Its protein is CASSQMGGLATDTQYF.

Of note for this clone: Just one base apart from a much larger clone, this may be a read error. The chain couples TRBV19 to TRBJ1-5, with D hard to call. The CDR3 sequence is 13 residues long. V dropped 5 bases and J dropped 0 bases, with 5 bases sitting between them. Germline V CDR1 and CDR2: LNHDA, SQIVND (reference sequence). Written as DNA, the CDR3 is TGTGCCAGTAGTGTTAATAGCAATCAGCCCCAGCATTTT. It is translated as CASSVNSNQPQHF.

The chain recombines TRBV5-1 with TRBJ2-1; TRBD1 agrees at 8 bases. J gave up 4 bases and V 2 bases, and 5 bases lay outside the gene matches. The germline V gene encodes CDR1 SGHRS and CDR2 YFSETQ. This CDR3 is 15 amino acids long. The CDR3 protein is CASSFQTGDYNEQFF. CDR3 coding DNA: TGCGCCAGCAGCTTCCAGACAGGGGATTACAATGAGCAGTTCTTC.

V and J are TRBV11-1 and TRBJ2-2; 8 bases map to TRBD2. In germline, CDR1 is SGHAT, CDR2 FQDESV (reference sequence). This CDR3 has 15 residues. The V and J ends lost 5 bases and 4 bases, in that order; junction bases with no gene match: 6. The CDR3 loop reads CASSPAGGITGELFF. In DNA, the CDR3 is TGTGCCAGCAGCCCGGCGGGGGGCATCACCGGGGAGCTGTTTTTT.

The count of this clone is one. This rearrangement joins TRBV28 to TRBJ2-7; D not resolved. Germline values: CDR1 MDHEN, CDR2 SYDVKM. Trimming stripped 2 bases from V and 3 bases from J, with 5 bases between. The CDR3 is 12 amino acids. The CDR3 DNA is TGTGCCAGCAGTTTAAACAACTACGAGCAGTACTTC. Protein: CASSLNNYEQYF.

This clone was observed a few times. The chain uses TRBV2 and TRBJ2-3, with 9 bases fitting TRBD2. With V trimmed by 7 bases and J by 4 bases, 12 bases remained unmatched. Germline assignment: CDR1 SNHLY and CDR2 FYNNEI. The CDR3 has 16 amino acids. Here the CDR3 DNA reads TGTGCCAGCATTCAGACATTAGCGGGAGTAGCAGATACGCAGTATTTT. Protein: CASIQTLAGVADTQYF.

The chain couples TRBV12-5 to TRBJ2-5; D might be TRBD1 (5 bases). This CDR3 contains 15 residues. V lost 3 bases to trimming and J lost 4 bases, with 15 bases between them. Germline values: CDR1 LGHNT, CDR2 FRNRAP. The CDR3 DNA is TGTGCTAGTGGTTTAGGGGCTGATTTACCAGAGACCCAGTACTTC. The encoded protein is CASGLGADLPETQYF.

As concerns this clone: Other DNA sequences of this sample code for an identical CDR3. The rearrangement links TRBV6-1 to TRBJ2-1; a possible D gene is TRBD1 (5 bases). Trimming left V 1 base short and J 4 bases short, with 8 bases between. The CDR3 is made up of 14 amino acids. CDR1 is MNHNS and CDR2 is SASEGT in the germline V gene. The CDR3 DNA reads as TGTGCCAGCAGTGAAGTAGCAGGGTACAATGAGCAGTTCTTC. Protein: CASSEVAGYNEQFF.

This chain uses TRBV5-4 with TRBJ1-2; D gene unclear. V was clipped by 0 bases and J by 8 bases, with 14 bases between them. CDR3 length equals 14 residues. Per the germline V gene, CDR1 is SGHNT and CDR2 is YYREEE (reference sequence). The DNA of the CDR3 is TGTGCCAGCAGCTTGGACTCTGTCCCGAGGGGCTACACCTTC. Translated: CASSLDSVPRGYTF.

DNA for the CDR3: TGTGCCAGCAGTTTACAGGGAAGAGACACTGAAGCTTTCTTT. Protein sequence: CASSLQGRDTEAFF. J is TRBJ1-1 and V is TRBV27; possible D gene TRBD1, 5 bases. The germline V gene has CDR1 MNHEY and CDR2 SMNVEV (reference sequence). The CDR3 is made up of 14 amino acids. Deletions cut 2 bases from V and 3 bases from J, with 10 bases between.

The chain couples TRBV5-8 to TRBJ1-2; 9 bases are shared with TRBD1. The germline gives CDR1 SGHTS, CDR2 YDEGEE. After removal of 4 bases from V and 4 bases from J, the junction contained 5 bases not matched to a gene. The CDR3 loop spans 14 amino acids. The CDR3 DNA reads as TGTGCCAGCAGCCCGGGACAGGGTGTCTATGGCTACACCTTC. Its protein product is CASSPGQGVYGYTF.

The rearrangement joins TRBV28 to TRBJ1-5; maybe TRBD1 (6 bases). The V gene's germline CDR1 is MDHEN and CDR2 SYDVKM. The CDR3 has 12 amino acids. With 5 bases removed from V and 10 bases from J, the gap between germline ends came to 12 bases. In DNA form, the CDR3 reads TGTGCCAGCAGTCTCCAGGGGATACCCCAGCATTTT. Protein sequence: CASSLQGIPQHF.